These 23 T cell receptor beta chains share one sample of origin, sequenced in a study of shared clonotypes between healthy human individuals. Sequencing was performed with immunoSEQ multiplex PCR; in TCRdb, only in-frame clones are kept and a portion is missing. The sample contains about 730,000 clones, about two thirds of which appear only once. The sequenced material came from memory CD4+ T cells sorted from blood. Regarding subset: CD45RA-negative fraction. The receptors here all came from a woman aged 25 to 39 in good health.

This clone was detected a few times. This chain's CDR3 is CASTRGGSNQPQHF. For the CDR3, the DNA is TGTGCCAGCACCCGAGGGGGAAGCAATCAGCCCCAGCATTTT. The chain combines TRBV27 with TRBJ1-5; D might be TRBD1 (6 bases). Germline-derived CDR1 and CDR2 are MNHEY and SMNVEV (reference sequence). Trimming removed 7 bases from V and 1 base from J, with 11 bases in between. The CDR3 has 14 residues.

The V call is TRBV28, the J call TRBJ1-3; D remains ambiguous. The germline V gene has CDR1 MDHEN and CDR2 SYDVKM. This CDR3 has 14 amino acids. With 8 bases removed from V and 0 bases from J, the gap between germline ends came to 11 bases. CDR3: CASGFGISGNTIYF. The CDR3 DNA follows: TGTGCCAGCGGCTTCGGAATCTCTGGAAACACCATATATTTT. The full variable domain, in which reference TRBV28 and TRBJ1-3 provide the parts outside the CDR3, is DVKVTQSSRYLVKRTGEKVFLECVQDMDHENMFWYRQDPGLGLRLIYFSYDVKMKEKGDIPEGYSVSREKKERFSLILESASTNQTSMYLCASGFGISGNTIYFGEGSWLTVV.

The V gene is TRBV23-1, the J gene TRBJ1-1; D not resolved. TRBV23-1 is labeled an ORF, and its function is uncertain. CDR3 size: 15 residues. V dropped 0 bases and J dropped 3 bases, with 11 bases sitting between them. CDR3 loop: CASSQSGPRDTEAFF. DNA of the CDR3: TGCGCCAGCAGTCAATCCGGCCCGAGGGACACTGAAGCTTTCTTT.

This clone was found once. The chain couples TRBV21-1 to TRBJ1-4; no DNA check was done on the table's D call, TRBD1. TRBV21-1 is noted as a pseudogene. The CDR3 sequence is 14 residues long. The CDR3 sequence: CASSPVIPGEKLFF. Here the CDR3 DNA reads TGTGCCAGCAGCCCGGTTATACCAGGCGAAAAACTGTTTTTT.

The chain links TRBV28 to TRBJ2-5, with no clear D. The J call may be in error: the DNA end matches TRBJ2-7 better. The CDR3 is 11 residues long. CDR1 is MDHEN and CDR2 is SYDVKM in the germline V gene. Here the CDR3 reads CASSSIREQYF. The CDR3 bases are TGTGCCAGCAGCTCTATTCGCGAGCAGTACTTC.

The chain is built from TRBV6-5 and TRBJ1-3, with a weak D call TRBD1 (5 bases). V lost 2 bases, J lost 3 bases, and 14 bases lay in between. The CDR3 sequence is 16 residues long. Looked up from germline, CDR1 is MNHEY and CDR2 is SVGAGI. CDR3: CASSYGASGFGNTIYF. The CDR3 DNA reads as TGTGCCAGCAGTTACGGGGCCTCAGGGTTTGGAAACACCATATATTTT.

The V and J genes are TRBV5-4 and TRBJ2-7; D assignment may be TRBD1 or TRBD2 (5 bases each). The CDR3 loop spans 15 amino acids. The V end lost 3 bases, the J end lost 0 bases, and 13 bases lay between the germline ends. In germline, CDR1 is SGHNT, CDR2 YYREEE (reference sequence). CDR3 nucleotide sequence: TGTGCCAGCAGCTCCGCCCGGGACGCCTCCTACGAGCAGTACTTC. Translating gives CASSSARDASYEQYF.

The chain uses TRBV9 and TRBJ2-5; 12 bases fit TRBD2. The CDR3 has 16 residues. Looked up from germline, CDR1 is SGDLS and CDR2 is YYNGEE. Trimming took 3 bases from V and 1 from J; bases not matched to a gene: 4. CDR3 residues: CASSAGLAGSQETQYF. The CDR3 nucleotides read TGTGCCAGCAGCGCAGGACTAGCGGGGAGCCAAGAGACCCAGTACTTC.

As DNA, the CDR3 is TGTGCCAGCAGCAAAGCGCAAGGTGGTGAGCAGTTCTTC. It specifies CASSKAQGGEQFF. The chain recombines TRBV21-1 with TRBJ2-1. TRBV21-1 is tagged as a pseudogene. The CDR3 length is 13 residues.

This chain joins TRBV28 and TRBJ1-1; D unclear. Per the germline V gene, CDR1 is MDHEN and CDR2 is SYDVKM. The CDR3 length is 12 residues. V lost 4 bases to trimming and J lost 6 bases, with 9 bases between them. Here the CDR3 reads CASSSREAEAFF. The CDR3 DNA sequence: TGTGCCAGCAGTTCCCGGGAGGCTGAAGCTTTCTTT.

As regards this clone: A much larger clonotype is one base distant, so this may be a read error. Other nucleotide sequences in the sample specify the same CDR3. The chain links TRBV19 to TRBJ1-2, with a possible D match to TRBD1 (5 bases). Germline V gene sequence: CDR1 LNHDA, CDR2 SQIVND (reference sequence). V lost 2 bases to trimming and J lost 6 bases, with 7 bases between them. CDR3 length equals 12 residues. DNA for the CDR3: TGTGCCAGTAGTATACAGGGTGATGGCTACACCTTC. Protein: CASSIQGDGYTF.

The chain combines TRBV7-2 with TRBJ1-1; 7 bases line up with TRBD1. Germline V gives CDR1 SGHTA, CDR2 FQGNSA. The CDR3 sequence is 14 residues long. The trim removed 0 bases at V and 11 bases at J, leaving 9 bases unmatched. This CDR3 is CASSLAQGGRGAFF. DNA for the CDR3: TGTGCCAGCAGCTTAGCGCAAGGGGGCCGAGGCGCTTTCTTT. The variable domain in full, completed from reference TRBV7-2 and TRBJ1-1, reads GAGVSQSPSNKVTEKGKDVELRCDPISGHTALYWYRQSLGQGLEFLIYFQGNSAPDKSGLPSDRFSAERTGGSVSTLTIQRTQQEDSAVYLCASSLAQGGRGAFFGQGTRLTVV.

The CDR3, as DNA: TGCAGCTGCCGGACAAGGCGTGAGGAGCAGTACTTC. Translation gives CSCRTRREEQYF. This chain links TRBV29-1 with TRBJ2-7; TRBD1 is a possible D gene (5 bases). There are 12 residues in the CDR3. The germline V gene has CDR1 SQVTM and CDR2 ANQGSEA. Between the trimmed V and J ends, which lost 8 bases and 7 bases, there was a span of 18 bases.

This clone was detected only a few times. CDR3 residues: CASSLGSLAGASTDTQYF. The CDR3 DNA reads TGTGCCAGCAGCTTAGGTTCGCTAGCGGGAGCTAGCACAGATACGCAGTATTTT. The J gene is TRBJ2-3, the V gene TRBV5-8; the match to TRBD2 covers 10 bases. The length of the CDR3 is 18 residues. V was pared by 2 bases and J by 0 bases, with 9 bases of the junction left unmatched. Germline values: CDR1 SGHTS, CDR2 YDEGEE.

This clone has a handful of counts. The CDR3 nucleotides are TGTGCCAGCGGGCCTCTGAACGCTAGGCGCTATGGCTACACCTTC. Translation: CASGPLNARRYGYTF. The chain couples TRBV6-1 to TRBJ1-2; no clear D gene. Per germline, CDR1 MNHNS and CDR2 SASEGT. The CDR3 length is 15 residues. Trimming took off 8 bases at V and 4 bases at J, with 20 bases between the two ends.

V gene TRBV7-6 combines with J gene TRBJ2-5; D might be TRBD1 or TRBD2, each matching 7 bases. The CDR3 sequence is 17 residues long. Germline V gene lookup returns CDR1 SGHVS and CDR2 FNYEAQ. Trimming pared 5 bases from V and 2 bases from J, leaving 21 bases between. The CDR3 DNA reads TGTGCCAGCAGCCGAAGGTCCCAAGCGGGACAGCAAGAGACCCAGTACTTC. This gives the protein CASSRRSQAGQQETQYF.

This clone was seen a single time. V gene TRBV11-2 combines with J gene TRBJ2-3, with 11 bases aligning to TRBD2. The CDR3 runs 17 residues. CDR1 is SGHAT, CDR2 FQNNGV, per germline. The J segment lost 6 bases and the V segment lost 5 bases, leaving 13 bases of the junction unmatched. The CDR3 loop reads CASSARRGLAGRDTQYF. The CDR3 DNA follows: TGTGCCAGCAGCGCTCGCCGAGGACTAGCGGGCCGGGATACGCAGTATTTT.

This chain connects TRBV5-4 to TRBJ2-7, with TRBD2 matching 9 bases. The germline V gene has CDR1 SGHNT and CDR2 YYREEE (reference sequence). The CDR3 runs to 14 residues. Trimming removed 0 bases from V and 3 bases from J; junction bases left unmatched: 1. The CDR3 sequence: CASSLGTSVYEQYF. CDR3 DNA sequence: TGTGCCAGCAGCTTGGGGACTAGCGTCTACGAGCAGTACTTC.

This sequence joins TRBV11-3 and TRBJ2-1; D tentatively fits TRBD1 or TRBD2 (5 bases each). The CDR3 totals 15 residues. V was clipped by 6 bases and J by 2 bases, with 14 bases between them. Looked up from germline, CDR1 is SGHNT and CDR2 is YENEEA. CDR3 sequence (DNA): TGTGCCAGCAGTTCTGGGATGGGACCCTACAATGAGCAGTTCTTC. Its translation is CASSSGMGPYNEQFF.

This clone was found many times. V and J are TRBV5-8 and TRBJ2-7; D might be TRBD1 (6 bases). Germline CDR1 reads SGHTS; CDR2 reads YDEGEE. This CDR3 has 17 amino acids. V was trimmed by 1 base and J by 1 base, leaving 18 bases between them. The CDR3 loop reads CASSLFLLDGQSYEQYF. The CDR3 DNA reads as TGTGCCAGCAGCTTGTTCCTCTTAGACGGACAGTCCTACGAGCAGTACTTC. The complete variable domain, with remaining parts taken from reference TRBV5-8 and TRBJ2-7, reads EAGVTQSPTHLIKTRGQQATLRCSPISGHTSVYWYQQALGLGLQFLLWYDEGEERNRGNFPPRFSGRQFPNYSSELNVNALELEDSALYLCASSLFLLDGQSYEQYFGPGTRLTVT.

V usage is TRBV5-8 and J usage is TRBJ1-5; 7 bases match TRBD1. The J segment lost 2 bases and the V segment lost 4 bases, leaving 9 bases of the junction unmatched. CDR1 is SGHTS, CDR2 YDEGEE, per germline. This CDR3 comprises 16 residues. The DNA of the CDR3 is TGTGCCAGCAGCCCAACGACAGGGATTCGCAATCAGCCCCAGCATTTT. Encoded protein: CASSPTTGIRNQPQHF. Looking up the rest from reference TRBV5-8 and TRBJ1-5 gives the full variable domain: EAGVTQSPTHLIKTRGQQATLRCSPISGHTSVYWYQQALGLGLQFLLWYDEGEERNRGNFPPRFSGRQFPNYSSELNVNALELEDSALYLCASSPTTGIRNQPQHFGDGTRLSIL.

The chain is built from TRBV5-1 and TRBJ1-1; TRBD1 matches at 9 bases. The ends lost 0 bases at V and 0 bases at J; junction bases unmatched: 3. This CDR3 has 16 amino acids. The germline CDR1 and CDR2 sequences are SGHRS and YFSETQ. The CDR3, as DNA: TGCGCCAGCAGCTTGGGGACAGGGGACATGAACACTGAAGCTTTCTTT. Protein product: CASSLGTGDMNTEAFF.

The sample holds many counts of this clone. The chain links TRBV7-2 to TRBJ2-6, with TRBD2 identical over 8 bases. The CDR3 loop spans 18 amino acids. Germline trimming cut 4 bases from V and 2 bases from J; bases unmatched to any gene: 10. Germline V gene sequence: CDR1 SGHTA, CDR2 FQGNSA. CDR3 coding DNA: TGTGCCAGCAGCTCGTTGGGGACTAGGGAAACTGGGGCCAACGTCCTGACTTTC. Its protein product is CASSSLGTRETGANVLTF.